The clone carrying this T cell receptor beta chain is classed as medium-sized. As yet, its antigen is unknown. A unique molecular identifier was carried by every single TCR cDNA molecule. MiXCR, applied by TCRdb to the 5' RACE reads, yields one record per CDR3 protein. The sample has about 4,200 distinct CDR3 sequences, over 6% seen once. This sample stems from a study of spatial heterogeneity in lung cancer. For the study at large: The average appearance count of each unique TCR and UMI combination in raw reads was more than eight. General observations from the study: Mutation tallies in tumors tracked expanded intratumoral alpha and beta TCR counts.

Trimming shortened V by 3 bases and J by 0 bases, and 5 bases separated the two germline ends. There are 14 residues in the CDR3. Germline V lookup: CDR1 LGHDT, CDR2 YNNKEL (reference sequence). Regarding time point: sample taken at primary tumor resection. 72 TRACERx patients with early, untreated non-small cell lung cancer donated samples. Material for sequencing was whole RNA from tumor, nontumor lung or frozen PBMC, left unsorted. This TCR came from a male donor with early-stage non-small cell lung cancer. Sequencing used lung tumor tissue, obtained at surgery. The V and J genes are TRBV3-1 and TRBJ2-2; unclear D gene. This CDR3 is CASSQGSNTGELFF. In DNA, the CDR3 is TGTGCCAGCAGCCAGGGATCGAACACCGGGGAGCTGTTTTTT.